The rows below give T cell receptor beta chains drawn from one sample of a study of shared clonotypes between healthy human individuals. TCRdb's table, derived via immunoSEQ multiplex PCR, lists solely in-frame clones and lacks some. The repertoire holds some 500,000 clones, with 65% to 80% as singletons. The sample was PBMCs. The receptors stem from a woman between 40 and 50 years old in good health. Some clones in this sample may be carry-over from other donors' samples. Each CDR3 is given with its conserved first and last residue. Fields, in order: J gene, V gene, clone size, D gene, CDR3 protein, CDR3 DNA. A D gene is named only where the DNA matches it firmly. Only some rows state a clone size, as once, few, many or a class for expanded clones.

>TRBJ1-2|TRBV4-1|-|-
CASSQGQPQANYGYTF
TGCGCCAGCAGCCAAGGCCAGCCCCAGGCTAACTATGGCTACACCTTC
>TRBJ2-1|TRBV28|-|-
CASSSGTTHEQFF
TGTGCCAGCAGTTCCGGGACAACTCATGAGCAGTTCTTC
>TRBJ1-1|TRBV27|-|-
CASSSTLLFRWENTEAFF
TGTGCCAGCAGTTCAACATTACTGTTCAGGTGGGAGAACACTGAAGCTTTCTTT
>TRBJ1-5|TRBV19|-|TRBD1
CASSTGTGGQPQHF
TGTGCCAGTAGTACTGGGACAGGGGGCCAGCCCCAGCATTTT
>TRBJ2-7|TRBV10-3|many|-
CAISDLTSLRPHEQYF
TGTGCCATCAGTGATCTCACTAGCCTACGCCCTCACGAGCAGTACTTC
>TRBJ1-1|TRBV25-1|many|-
CASRGPAGTEAFF
TGTGCCAGCAGAGGGCCGGCCGGCACTGAAGCTTTCTTT
>TRBJ2-2|TRBV9|many|-
CASSPTPDPNTGELFF
TGTGCCAGCAGTCCTACACCGGACCCGAACACCGGGGAGCTGTTTTTT
>TRBJ1-4|TRBV6-1|-|-
CASSEAGRGPRGLFF
TGTGCCAGCAGTGAAGCGGGTAGAGGGCCGCGGGGACTGTTTTTT
>TRBJ2-7|TRBV7-2|-|TRBD2
CASSSGTSGRGSYEQYF
TGTGCCAGCAGCTCGGGGACTAGCGGGAGGGGTTCCTACGAGCAGTACTTC
>TRBJ1-1|TRBV6-1|once|TRBD1
CASSDTLRGREGVEAFF
TGTGCCAGCAGTGATACCCTCAGGGGGCGCGAGGGGGTTGAAGCTTTCTTT
>TRBJ2-1|TRBV6-1|-|-
CASSEGTGEYNEQFF
TGTGCCAGCAGTGAAGGGACTGGCGAATACAATGAGCAGTTCTTC
>TRBJ2-1|TRBV7-8|-|-
CASSSVYNEQFF
TGTGCCAGCAGCTCTGTATACAATGAGCAGTTCTTC
>TRBJ1-1|TRBV29-1|few|TRBD1
CSVDVTGGTEAFF
TGCAGCGTTGATGTGACAGGGGGTACTGAAGCTTTCTTT
>TRBJ1-4|TRBV2|-|-
CASSEGQLYEKLFF
TGTGCCAGCAGTGAAGGGCAGTTATATGAAAAACTGTTTTTT
>TRBJ2-7|TRBV28|-|TRBD1
CASRRVGQGSSYEQYF
TGTGCCAGCCGACGAGTGGGACAGGGAAGCTCCTACGAGCAGTACTTC
>TRBJ1-4|TRBV5-8|-|TRBD1
CASSLERGRSEKLFF
TGTGCCAGCAGCTTGGAGAGGGGGCGAAGTGAAAAACTGTTTTTT
>TRBJ2-1|TRBV6-5|once|TRBD2
CASWEGHNEQFF
TGTGCCAGCTGGGAGGGACACAATGAGCAGTTCTTC
>TRBJ2-1|TRBV7-8|-|TRBD1
CASSASRTGGYNEQFF
TGTGCCAGCAGCGCATCCCGGACAGGGGGATACAATGAGCAGTTCTTC
>TRBJ1-4|TRBV7-9|-|-
CASSSDRTTNEKLFF
TGTGCCAGCAGCTCCGACAGGACAACTAATGAAAAACTGTTTTTT
>TRBJ2-3|TRBV14|-|-
CASSPALGREADTQYF
TGTGCCAGCAGCCCAGCCCTGGGGAGAGAGGCAGATACGCAGTATTTT
>TRBJ2-4|TRBV13|once|TRBD2
CASSPPSGSRNIQYF
TGTGCCAGCAGCCCTCCTAGCGGGAGTAGAAACATTCAGTACTTC
>TRBJ1-5|TRBV5-6|many|-
CASSLGTNQPQHF
TGTGCCAGCAGCTTGGGTACCAATCAGCCCCAGCATTTT
>TRBJ1-5|TRBV28|-|-
CASSLGPSRLQPQHF
TGTGCCAGCAGTTTAGGACCTTCAAGACTTCAGCCCCAGCATTTT
>TRBJ2-2|TRBV28|-|-
CASSSSPSGTNTGELFF
TGTGCCAGTAGTTCGTCCCCTAGTGGAACGAACACCGGGGAGCTGTTTTTT
>TRBJ2-1|TRBV7-2|many|TRBD1
CASSDRDRLGNEQFF
TGTGCCAGCAGCGACCGGGACAGGTTGGGCAATGAGCAGTTCTTC
>TRBJ2-5|TRBV7-8|-|-
CASSLRRGETQYF
TGTGCCAGCAGCTTAAGGAGGGGGGAGACCCAGTACTTC
>TRBJ2-7|TRBV6-1|-|-
CASSEVSYSSYEQYF
TGTGCCAGCAGTGAAGTCTCGTATAGCTCCTACGAGCAGTACTTC
>TRBJ2-1|TRBV7-8|-|TRBD2
CASSLAGTSAYNEQFF
TGTGCCAGCAGCTTAGCCGGGACTAGCGCATACAATGAGCAGTTCTTC